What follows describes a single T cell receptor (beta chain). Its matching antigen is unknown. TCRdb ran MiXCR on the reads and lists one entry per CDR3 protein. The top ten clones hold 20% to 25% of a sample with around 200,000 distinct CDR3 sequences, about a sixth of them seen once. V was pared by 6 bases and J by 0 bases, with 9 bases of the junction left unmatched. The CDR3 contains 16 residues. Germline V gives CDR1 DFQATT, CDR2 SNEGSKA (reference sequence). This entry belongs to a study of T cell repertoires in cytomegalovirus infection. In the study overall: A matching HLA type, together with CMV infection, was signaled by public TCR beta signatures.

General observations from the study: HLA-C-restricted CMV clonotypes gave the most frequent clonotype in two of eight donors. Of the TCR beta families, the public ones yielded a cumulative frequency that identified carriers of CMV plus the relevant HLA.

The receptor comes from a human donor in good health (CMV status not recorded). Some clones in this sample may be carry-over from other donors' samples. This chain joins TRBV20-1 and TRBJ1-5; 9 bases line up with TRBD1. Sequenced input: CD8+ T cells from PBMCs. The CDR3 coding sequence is TGCAGTGCGAGGACAGGGGAAGCCTATAGCAATCAGCCCCAGCATTTT. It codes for CSARTGEAYSNQPQHF.